A single TCR beta chain is shown here with its context. Which antigen it targets is not known. No much larger clone is present one base from it, and per-base qualities are unavailable. Using the deep immunoSEQ assay, multiplex PCR amplified TCR CDR3 regions from genomic DNA. Extracted genomic DNA from each cell subset was spread evenly across all wells of several immunoSEQ 96-well plates, with each plate serving as a replicate. For sorted subsets, approximately 210 ng of genomic DNA, equivalent to tens of thousands of T cell genomes, went into each replicate PCR. Purified libraries were quantified with a Qubit 3.0 fluorometer, sized on a Bioanalyzer 2100, and re-quantified with the KAPA Library Quantification kit. A separate single-read 150-cycle Illumina NextSeq 550 flow cell was used to sequence each immunoSEQ 96-well plate. The paper's data handling went like this. Because the immunoSEQ output held only junctional sequences and lacked quality scores, the filtering could not match the filtering applied to full-length reads. To assign V/J genes and CDR3, sequences were annotated against IMGT germline references using PyIR, a Python wrapper for IgBLAST v1.9. Reads with weak V/J assignments (E-value above 1e-6), missing CDR3, stop codons, out-of-frame junctions, or ambiguous translated residues were removed. V3J clonotypes were defined as sequences sharing the same inferred V gene, J gene, and CDR3 amino acid sequence. The percentage overlap between two repertoires was calculated by dividing the number of shared unique clonotypes by the size of the smaller repertoire. Repertoire richness was assessed with RTK rarefaction, the Chao1 estimator, and Recon v2.1 estimates of unobserved clonotypes. For all TCRbeta clonotypes obtained by the gDNA method from a handful of donors, generation probabilities were computed with OLGA. TCRdb mirrors the immuneACCESS table, restricted to in-frame sequences. Some clones are absent from its copies; in checked studies, under half trace to an unresolved V gene, and the reason for the others is unknown. Clone size and V and J calls were adopted from that table, with D and trimming inferred from the DNA. The sample table contains some 2.1 million clones; only one count was recorded for around 93% of them. About 1.6% of the sample lies in the top ten.

These data are taken from a study of shared clonotypes between healthy human individuals (dated by TCRdb to about 2020). Context from the whole study: A couple of women and a few men aged 18 to 49 years were included in the cohort. For each donor, CD4 naive and CD4 memory were each given three plates, CD8 naive was given two plates, and CD8 memory was given one plate. The study deeply sequenced blood TCR repertoires of about 5 healthy adults to estimate repertoire size and the extent of clonotype sharing between individuals. Different laboratories and diverse techniques were used to prepare libraries and sequence TCR repertoires, to increase sequencing depth and limit assay-specific biases. Leukapheresis yielded between about 0.85 and 9.5 billion PBMCs per donor.

The paper as a whole reports these results and caveats: Sampling was restricted to blood, and TCR repertoires in tissue are likely to differ from TCR repertoires in blood. Larger estimated clonotype richness was generally found for naive subsets than for memory subsets. Rarefaction of sorted-subset datasets indicated incomplete sequencing despite the large sequencing depth. Pairwise subsampling led to the expectation that sequencing depth would affect the degree of clonotype sharing among donors. Because the study included only a small number of donors, the genetic and exposure-history diversity represented was limited. Compared with non-shared clonotypes, clonotypes shared by all four sorted-subset donors had higher generation probabilities. Approximately 4.8% of naive CD4, 3.5% of naive CD8, roughly 2.4% of memory CD4, and less than 0.45% of memory CD8 clonotypes were shared across several donors.

CD8 naive samples were CD45RO-negative cells positively selected for CCR7, giving a CD45RA+CCR7+ population that excluded TemRA cells. Donors were healthy HIV-negative adults with no recently reported acute infections or vaccinations. Every donor was a Caucasian adult residing in Nashville, Tennessee, USA. After blood collection by leukapheresis, PBMCs were isolated using Ficoll-Histopaque density gradient centrifugation and then cryopreserved in the vapor phase of liquid nitrogen. Analytical flow cytometry was used to check the purity and quantity of each magnetically sorted T cell population. Each sorted fraction had its genomic DNA isolated and then quantified by UV absorbance on a Nanodrop 2000c. The CDR3 runs 15 residues from the cysteine to the phenylalanine. The only DNA kept is the CDR3, 45 bases in frame from the first base. The V end gives up 0 bases and the J end 8 bases, leaving 6 bases in the junction not matched to a gene. The germline V gene specifies MDHEN as CDR1 and SYDVKM as CDR2.

The sample was naive CD8+ T cells from PBMCs. In the paper's terms, the cell subset or site label means: CD45RA+CCR7+. This clonotype was sampled from a man aged 18 to 29 in good health. Some clones in this sample may be carry-over from other donors' samples. The chain joins TRBV28 to TRBJ1-2; 10 bases in between match TRBD1. Here the CDR3 is given as CASSLWTGGAGGYTF. The nucleotide sequence is given as TGTGCCAGCAGTTTATGGACAGGGGGCGCAGGGGGCTACACCTTC.